These 27 T cell receptor beta chains share one sample of origin, sequenced in a study of beta chain features in type 1 diabetes. The sequenced template was cDNA made from the entire isolated RNA. The data were produced by immunoSEQ multiplex PCR, yet TCRdb's version contains in-frame clones alone and is incomplete. The sample lists almost 350,000 clones; approximately 8.2% were seen once. Sample: central memory CD4+ T cells from blood. Receptors were obtained from a young woman in good health.

This clone was counted a few times. V and J are TRBV2 and TRBJ2-5, with D tentatively TRBD1 (6 bases). V was trimmed by 7 bases and J by 2 bases, leaving 11 bases between them. CDR1 and CDR2 (germline): SNHLY, FYNNEI. This CDR3 has 13 amino acids. The CDR3 nucleotides are TGTGCCAGCATCGAGGGGACACAAGAGACCCAGTACTTC. Protein sequence: CASIEGTQETQYF.

This clone was counted many times. The chain joins TRBV28 to TRBJ2-1; perhaps TRBD1 as D (6 bases). From germline, CDR1 is MDHEN and CDR2 SYDVKM. CDR3 size: 14 residues. Trimming left V 6 bases short and J 10 bases short, with 19 bases between. CDR3 region: CASSSQGSRLEQFF. For the CDR3, the DNA is TGTGCCAGCAGCAGTCAGGGGTCTCGGTTGGAGCAGTTCTTC.

The chain links TRBV14 to TRBJ2-3; D gene ambiguous. V was clipped by 6 bases and J by 0 bases, with 7 bases between them. The CDR3 is 13 residues long. Germline V CDR1 and CDR2: SGHDN, FVKESK. CDR3 protein: CASRLSSTDTQYF. CDR3 in DNA: TGTGCCAGCAGGCTTTCTAGCACAGATACGCAGTATTTT.

The rearrangement uses TRBV27 and TRBJ1-4; D perhaps matches TRBD1 (5 bases). Germline CDR1 reads MNHEY; CDR2 reads SMNVEV (reference sequence). V lost 5 bases and J lost 6, with 25 bases in between. The CDR3 has 18 amino acids. CDR3 in DNA: TGTGCCAGCAGTCTAGGATGGGGACGATCTTCGTACGATGAAAAACTGTTTTTT. Its translation: CASSLGWGRSSYDEKLFF.

This clone was found a few times. The chain is built from TRBV4-3 and TRBJ1-1; perhaps TRBD1 as D (6 bases). V was pared by 2 bases and J by 4 bases, with 11 bases between. CDR3 length equals 14 residues. Per the germline V gene, CDR1 is LGHNA and CDR2 is YSLEER. The CDR3 here is CASSQNRVPTEAFF. Here the CDR3 DNA reads TGCGCCAGCAGCCAAAACAGGGTTCCCACTGAAGCTTTCTTT.

This clone was detected only a few times. V and J are TRBV5-4 and TRBJ2-2; D call uncertain. V gave up 0 bases and J gave up 6 bases, with 12 bases separating them. This CDR3 has 15 amino acids. The V gene's germline CDR1 is SGHNT and CDR2 YYREEE (reference sequence). The CDR3 DNA follows: TGTGCCAGCAGCTTGGGAACCCGGTCGGCCGGGGAGCTGTTTTTT. Translated: CASSLGTRSAGELFF.

The V gene is TRBV9, the J gene TRBJ2-1; D may be TRBD1 (6 bases). The CDR3 contains 14 residues. Germline V gene sequence: CDR1 SGDLS, CDR2 YYNGEE. The V gene lost 2 bases and the J gene lost 9 bases, with 15 bases spanning the gap. This CDR3 is CASSVLQGAGEQFF. CDR3 DNA sequence: TGTGCCAGCAGCGTTTTACAGGGTGCCGGTGAGCAGTTCTTC.

This clone has just a few counts. The gene calls are TRBV5-6 and TRBJ2-3; 7 bases fit TRBD2. V was clipped by 5 bases and J by 5 bases; unmatched bases: 11. The CDR3 spans 15 residues. The germline gives CDR1 SGHDT, CDR2 YYEEEE. CDR3 DNA sequence: TGTGCCAGCAGTTTCGACGGGAGGCGGGTAGATACGCAGTATTTT. The encoded protein is CASSFDGRRVDTQYF.

V usage is TRBV6-6 and J usage is TRBJ2-5; no firm D call. Germline V CDR1 and CDR2: MNHNY, SVGAGI (reference sequence). The CDR3 has 13 amino acids. V lost 6 bases, J lost 5 bases, and 13 bases lay in between. DNA of the CDR3: TGTGCCAGCAGACCAAGGGATGTTGAGACCCAGTACTTC. Translation gives CASRPRDVETQYF.

This clone occurred many times. V is TRBV6-5 and J is TRBJ2-7; D may be TRBD1 (5 bases). Trimming took off 2 bases at V and 7 bases at J, with 15 bases between the two ends. Germline V CDR1 and CDR2: MNHEY, SVGAGI. There are 14 residues in the CDR3. The CDR3 is CASSYQGQGSEQYF. The CDR3, as DNA: TGTGCCAGCAGTTACCAGGGCCAGGGATCAGAGCAGTACTTC.

The chain joins TRBV7-6 to TRBJ2-1; 9 nucleotides align to TRBD2. CDR3 length equals 15 residues. V shed 2 bases, J shed 6 bases, and the junction held 5 bases outside the gene matches. Germline CDR1 is SGHVS and CDR2 is FNYEAQ. The CDR3: CASSLLRGRVNEQFF. The CDR3 region has the DNA TGTGCCAGCAGCTTATTGCGCGGGAGGGTCAATGAGCAGTTCTTC. Variable domain in full (rest from reference TRBV7-6 and TRBJ2-1): GAGVSQSPRYKVTKRGQDVALRCDPISGHVSLYWYRQALGQGPEFLTYFNYEAQQDKSGLPNDRFSAERPEGSISTLTIQRTEQRDSAMYRCASSLLRGRVNEQFFGPGTRLTVL.

The chain carries TRBV5-1 and TRBJ1-4; 7 positions match TRBD1. This CDR3 region has 15 residues. V gave up 1 base and J gave up 7 bases; unmatched junction bases: 7. The germline gives CDR1 SGHRS, CDR2 YFSETQ. The CDR3 region has the DNA TGCGCCAGCAGCTTGAGGGGACAGAAGGCTGAAAAACTGTTTTTT. Its translation: CASSLRGQKAEKLFF.

The chain has TRBV19 and TRBJ2-1; TRBD2 matches at 13 bases. V shed 3 bases, J shed 4 bases, and the junction held 6 bases outside the gene matches. Per the germline V gene, CDR1 is LNHDA and CDR2 is SQIVND (reference sequence). The CDR3 consists of 17 residues. CDR3 nucleotides: TGTGCCAGTAGTATGGGACTAGCGGGGAACAAATACAATGAGCAGTTCTTC. Amino acid sequence: CASSMGLAGNKYNEQFF.

In its sample, this clone was seen many times. The rearrangement uses TRBV19 and TRBJ2-1; D unresolved. Looked up from germline, CDR1 is LNHDA and CDR2 is SQIVND (reference sequence). Trimming left V 4 bases short and J 5 bases short, with 9 bases between. The CDR3 has 13 residues. This chain's CDR3 is CASSKGWDNEQFF. As DNA, the CDR3 is TGTGCCAGTAGTAAGGGTTGGGACAATGAGCAGTTCTTC. Using reference TRBV19 and TRBJ2-1 for the parts outside the CDR3, the full variable domain is DGGITQSPKYLFRKEGQNVTLSCEQNLNHDAMYWYRQDPGQGLRLIYYSQIVNDFQKGDIAEGYSVSREKKESFPLTVTSAQKNPTAFYLCASSKGWDNEQFFGPGTRLTVL.

This clone showed up many times. V and J are TRBV4-2 and TRBJ2-4; D possibly corresponds to TRBD2 (6 bases). Germline CDR1 and CDR2: LGHNA and YNFKEQ. The CDR3 sequence is 13 residues long. V was cut by 0 bases and J by 8 bases, with 8 bases left in between. In DNA, the CDR3 is TGTGCCAGCAGCCAAGAAAGGAGGGACATTCAGTACTTC. This sequence encodes CASSQERRDIQYF.

This clone was picked up a small number of times. This chain joins TRBV5-8 and TRBJ2-5; TRBD2 is a possible D gene (5 bases). V was cut by 1 base and J by 5 bases, with 12 bases left in between. This CDR3 is built from 14 residues. From germline, CDR1 is SGHTS and CDR2 YDEGEE. The CDR3 nucleotides are TGTGCCAGCAGCTTGCGGGATATAAGGGAGACCCAGTACTTC. It is translated as CASSLRDIRETQYF.

There are a few counts of this clone. This chain links TRBV11-2 with TRBJ2-7; D gene uncertain. Germline lookup yields CDR1 SGHAT and CDR2 FQNNGV. Trimming took 0 bases from V and 3 from J, leaving 9 bases between them. CDR3 length: 14 residues. CDR3 bases: TGTGCCAGCAGCTTAGATCCTTATATCTACGAGCAGTACTTC. It is translated as CASSLDPYIYEQYF.

This clone was picked up a small number of times. This sequence joins TRBV28 and TRBJ1-5; a weak D match, TRBD1 (5 bases). This CDR3 has 15 residues. Germline assignment: CDR1 MDHEN and CDR2 SYDVKM. The ends were cut back, 7 bases at V and 6 bases at J, with 19 bases in the middle. CDR3 protein: CASTFRRGFGQPQHF. DNA of the CDR3: TGTGCCAGCACTTTCCGTCGGGGGTTCGGTCAGCCCCAGCATTTT.

This clone was seen a handful of times. The chain has TRBV18 and TRBJ1-1, with 7 bases lining up with TRBD1. The CDR3 length is 14 residues. Looked up from germline, CDR1 is KGHSH and CDR2 is LQKENI. Unmatched junction bases numbered 10, after V lost 8 bases and J lost 4 bases. CDR3 sequence reads: CASTPDRAATEAFF. CDR3 nucleotides: TGTGCCAGCACCCCTGACAGGGCCGCCACTGAAGCTTTCTTT.

This clone was counted only a few times. The chain is built from TRBV28 and TRBJ2-3, with D tentatively TRBD2 (6 bases). Per germline, CDR1 MDHEN and CDR2 SYDVKM. This CDR3 has 15 residues. Trimming took 2 bases from V and 6 from J, leaving 15 bases between them. The CDR3 bases are TGTGCCAGCAGTTTAGCGGGACCTCCCTGGGATACGCAGTATTTT. Its protein is CASSLAGPPWDTQYF. Complete variable domain (other parts from reference TRBV28 and TRBJ2-3): DVKVTQSSRYLVKRTGEKVFLECVQDMDHENMFWYRQDPGLGLRLIYFSYDVKMKEKGDIPEGYSVSREKKERFSLILESASTNQTSMYLCASSLAGPPWDTQYFGPGTRLTVL.

A few counts support this clone. The chain employs TRBV7-2 and TRBJ2-1; D is unresolved. This CDR3 has 15 amino acids. Trimming cost V 5 bases and J 2 bases, with 13 bases left between them. Germline V gene sequence: CDR1 SGHTA, CDR2 FQGNSA. CDR3 residues: CASSPLGQAYNEQFF. The CDR3, as DNA: TGTGCCAGCAGCCCGTTGGGCCAAGCCTACAATGAGCAGTTCTTC.

This clone was detected only a few times. The gene calls are TRBV28 and TRBJ1-2; D is ambiguous. Germline CDR1 is MDHEN and CDR2 is SYDVKM. This CDR3 region has 15 residues. Trimming shortened V by 8 bases and J by 3 bases, and 19 bases separated the two germline ends. CDR3 DNA: TGTGCCAGCGGCAGTATTATTTCAACCGACTATGGCTACACCTTC. Amino acid sequence: CASGSIISTDYGYTF.

The genes are TRBV6-6 and TRBJ2-7, with D perhaps TRBD2 (6 bases). Trimming took off 6 bases at V and 7 bases at J, with 22 bases between the two ends. Looked up from germline, CDR1 is MNHNY and CDR2 is SVGAGI (reference sequence). This CDR3 region has 15 residues. CDR3 coding DNA: TGTGCCAGCAGCCCCCAGGGAGGCTACGTGCCGGAGCAGTACTTC. This encodes CASSPQGGYVPEQYF.

The chain joins TRBV29-1 to TRBJ2-7; no reliable D call. V lost 7 bases and J 3 bases, leaving 16 bases between the germline ends. The CDR3 length is 13 residues. In germline, CDR1 is SQVTM, CDR2 ANQGSEA. CDR3 amino acids: CSASQLGGYEQYF. CDR3 nucleotides: TGCAGCGCCTCACAGCTGGGCGGCTACGAGCAGTACTTC.

This clone was counted only a few times. The chain has TRBV28 and TRBJ2-3; D might be TRBD2 (7 bases). CDR1 is MDHEN, CDR2 SYDVKM, per germline. V dropped 10 bases and J dropped 3 bases, with 17 bases sitting between them. The CDR3 extends over 14 amino acids. CDR3 coding DNA: TGTGCCACCCAAAGGGGGGGTGTTACAGATACGCAGTATTTT. Translated: CATQRGGVTDTQYF.

This clone was seen only a few times. The chain carries TRBV7-9 and TRBJ2-7; D is possibly TRBD1 (5 bases). CDR3 length: 14 amino acids. Germline V gene sequence: CDR1 SEHNR, CDR2 FQNEAQ (reference sequence). Trimming took off 3 bases at V and 6 bases at J, with 15 bases between the two ends. In DNA, the CDR3 is TGTGCCAGCAGCTTGGAACAGGTAATTTCCGAGCAGTACTTC. Residues: CASSLEQVISEQYF.

V is TRBV5-5 and J is TRBJ2-5; TRBD2 agrees at 8 bases. V was clipped by 1 base and J by 4 bases; unmatched bases: 6. Germline assignment: CDR1 SGHKS and CDR2 YYEKEE (reference sequence). CDR3 size: 15 residues. As DNA, the CDR3 is TGTGCCAGCAGCTTGTGGCGGGAGGCCGCAGAGACCCAGTACTTC. It is translated as CASSLWREAAETQYF.